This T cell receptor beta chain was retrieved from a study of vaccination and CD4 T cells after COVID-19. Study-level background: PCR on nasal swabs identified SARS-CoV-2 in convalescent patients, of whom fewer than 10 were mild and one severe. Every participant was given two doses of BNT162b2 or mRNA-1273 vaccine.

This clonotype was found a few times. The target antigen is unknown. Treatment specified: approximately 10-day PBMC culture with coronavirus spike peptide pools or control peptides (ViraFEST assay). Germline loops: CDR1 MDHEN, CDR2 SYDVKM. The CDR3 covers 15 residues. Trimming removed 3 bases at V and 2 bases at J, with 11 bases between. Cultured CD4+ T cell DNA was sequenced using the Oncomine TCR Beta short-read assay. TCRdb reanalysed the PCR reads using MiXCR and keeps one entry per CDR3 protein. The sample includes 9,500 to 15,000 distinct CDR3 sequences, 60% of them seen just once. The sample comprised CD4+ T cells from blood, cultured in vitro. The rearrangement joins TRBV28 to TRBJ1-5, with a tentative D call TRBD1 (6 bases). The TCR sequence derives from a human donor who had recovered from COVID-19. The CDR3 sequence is CASSFARGGNQPQHF. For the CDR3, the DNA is TGTGCCAGCAGTTTCGCTAGGGGGGGCAATCAGCCCCAGCATTTT.